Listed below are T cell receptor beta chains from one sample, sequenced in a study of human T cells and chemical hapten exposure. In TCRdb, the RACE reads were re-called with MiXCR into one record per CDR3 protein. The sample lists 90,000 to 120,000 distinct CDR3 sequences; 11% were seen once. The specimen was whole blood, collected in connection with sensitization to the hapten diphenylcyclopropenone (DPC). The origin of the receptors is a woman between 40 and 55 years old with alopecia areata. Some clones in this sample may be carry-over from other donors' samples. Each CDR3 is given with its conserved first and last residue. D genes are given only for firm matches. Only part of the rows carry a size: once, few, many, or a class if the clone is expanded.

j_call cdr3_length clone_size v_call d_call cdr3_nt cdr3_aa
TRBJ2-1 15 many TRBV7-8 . TGTGCCAGCAGCTCCCCCCCGGGGCCGGGGCGAGAGCAGTTCTTC CASSSPPGPGREQFF
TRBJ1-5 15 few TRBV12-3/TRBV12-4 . TGTGCCAGCAGTCCCGCGGGCCTCCCAAATCAGCCCCAGCATTTT CASSPAGLPNQPQHF
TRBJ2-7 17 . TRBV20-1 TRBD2 TGCAGTGCGCAAATCGAGCTAGCGGGATTGAGGAGAGGCGAGCAGTACTTC CSAQIELAGLRRGEQYF
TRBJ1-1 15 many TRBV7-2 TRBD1 TGTGCCAGCAGCTTTATGGGACAGGGGAACACTGAAGCTTTCTTT CASSFMGQGNTEAFF
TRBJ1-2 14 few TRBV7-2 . TGTGCCAGCAGCTTAGGGGGGTCCTCGTATGGCTACACCTTC CASSLGGSSYGYTF
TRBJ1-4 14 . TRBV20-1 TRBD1 TGCAGTGCCCCCCGGGACAGGGTGATCGGAAAACTGTTTTTT CSAPRDRVIGKLFF
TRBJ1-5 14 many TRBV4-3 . TGCGCCAGCAGCCACGAGGTTAGCAATCAGCCCCAGCATTTT CASSHEVSNQPQHF
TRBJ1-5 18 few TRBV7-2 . TGTGCCAGCAGCTTAAGTAGGCAGGGCCTAAATAGCAATCAGCCCCAGCATTTT CASSLSRQGLNSNQPQHF
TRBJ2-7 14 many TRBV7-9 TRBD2 TGTGCCAGCAGCTTAGGTGCCAGCGGGAGCGAGCAGTACTTC CASSLGASGSEQYF
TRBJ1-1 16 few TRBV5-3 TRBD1 TGTGCCAGAAGCTCGGGGACAGGGAGAAGGAACACTGAAGCTTTCTTT CARSSGTGRRNTEAFF
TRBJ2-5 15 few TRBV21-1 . TGTGCCAGCAGCAAATCCTCAGGCCTCCAAGAGACCCAGTACTTC CASSKSSGLQETQYF
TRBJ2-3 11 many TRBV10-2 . TGCGCCAGCAGTGGTTCAGATACGCAGTATTTT CASSGSDTQYF
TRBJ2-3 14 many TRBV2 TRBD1 TGTGCCAGCATGGGAGGACAGGGAACAGATACGCAGTATTTT CASMGGQGTDTQYF
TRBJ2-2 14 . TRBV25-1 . TGTGCCAGCAGTGAATTGGATGTCACCGGGGAGCTGTTTTTT CASSELDVTGELFF
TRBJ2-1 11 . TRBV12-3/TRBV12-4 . TGTGCCAGCAGTTTAGCGGGTGAGCAGTTCTTC CASSLAGEQFF
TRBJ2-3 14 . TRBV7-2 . TGTGCCAGCAGCCCGAGAGGAGCCCTGGGTACGCAGTATTTT CASSPRGALGTQYF
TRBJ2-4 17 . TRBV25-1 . TGTGCCAGCAGTGACGGTGTATCACATCGGGCCAAAAACATTCAGTACTTC CASSDGVSHRAKNIQYF
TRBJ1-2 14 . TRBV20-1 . TGCAGTGCTAGGCAGGGAGAGAGTAGCTATGGCTACACCTTC CSARQGESSYGYTF
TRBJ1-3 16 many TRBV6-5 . TGTGCCAGCAGCTTCAACGACAGTCCCTCTGGAAACACCATATATTTT CASSFNDSPSGNTIYF
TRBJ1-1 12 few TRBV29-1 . TGCAGCGTTGGGGAGGGCGGCGTTGAAGCTTTCTTT CSVGEGGVEAFF
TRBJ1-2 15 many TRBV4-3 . TGCGCCAGCAGCCAAGCGATGGGCCAGGGGAGCGGCTACACCTTC CASSQAMGQGSGYTF
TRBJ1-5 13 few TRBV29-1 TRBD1 TGCAGCGTTGGGCAGGGGGCGAATCAGCCCCAGCATTTT CSVGQGANQPQHF